The 25 T cell receptor beta chains below come from one sample, sequenced in a study of shared clonotypes between healthy human individuals. Measured with immunoSEQ multiplex PCR; TCRdb has only the in-frame clones, and not every one. The sample comprises about 2 million clones, 85% to 95% of which are singletons, and 0.1% to 0.15% rests with the top ten. Sequencing used naive CD4+ T cells sorted from blood. Regarding subset: CD45RA+ positively selected. The source of these receptors is a man aged 18-30 years in good health.

V is TRBV28 and J is TRBJ1-1; a weak D match, TRBD1 (6 bases). The CDR3 runs 15 residues. Looked up from germline, CDR1 is MDHEN and CDR2 is SYDVKM. V lost 5 bases to trimming and J lost 4 bases, with 17 bases between them. CDR3 DNA: TGTGCCAGCAGTCTCTCGCAGGGGTATTCCACTGAAGCTTTCTTT. Its protein is CASSLSQGYSTEAFF. The full variable domain, completed using reference TRBV28 and TRBJ1-1, is DVKVTQSSRYLVKRTGEKVFLECVQDMDHENMFWYRQDPGLGLRLIYFSYDVKMKEKGDIPEGYSVSREKKERFSLILESASTNQTSMYLCASSLSQGYSTEAFFGQGTRLTVV.

The chain couples TRBV5-1 to TRBJ2-5, with 7 bases lining up with TRBD1. V shed 2 bases and J 0 bases; nucleotides not matched to a gene: 1. The CDR3 extends over 14 amino acids. Germline values: CDR1 SGHRS, CDR2 YFSETQ. CDR3 DNA sequence: TGCGCCAGCAGCTTCGGGACAGACCAAGAGACCCAGTACTTC. Translating gives CASSFGTDQETQYF.

The chain links TRBV2 to TRBJ2-7, with TRBD2 as a possible D gene (5 bases). There are 13 residues in the CDR3. V shed 7 bases and J shed 4 bases, with 14 bases lying between them. Germline assignment: CDR1 SNHLY and CDR2 FYNNEI. This CDR3 is CASMKDLGYEQYF. Here the CDR3 DNA reads TGTGCCAGCATGAAGGACTTGGGATACGAGCAGTACTTC.

As for this clone: Within the sample, other DNA sequences also encode this same CDR3. CDR3 residues: CASSLGGTLNTEAFF. DNA of the CDR3: TGTGCCAGCAGCTTAGGGGGGACCCTGAACACTGAAGCTTTCTTT. The rearrangement links TRBV7-9 to TRBJ1-1, with D possibly TRBD1 on 5 matching bases. Germline CDR1 is SEHNR and CDR2 is FQNEAQ (reference sequence). The CDR3 is 15 residues long. Trimming took off 1 base at V and 0 bases at J, with 9 bases between the two ends.

This chain joins TRBV19 and TRBJ1-2; D ambiguous. Trimming took 3 bases from V and 5 from J, leaving 4 bases between them. Germline CDR1 and CDR2: LNHDA and SQIVND (reference sequence). The CDR3 covers 11 residues. In DNA form, the CDR3 reads TGTGCCAGTAGTATCGGGTATGGCTACACCTTC. This translates into CASSIGYGYTF.

The chain joins TRBV5-1 to TRBJ1-4, with no clear D. CDR1 and CDR2 from the germline V gene are SGHRS and YFSETQ. Between the trimmed V and J ends, which lost 4 bases and 17 bases, there was a span of 18 bases. The CDR3 consists of 12 residues. CDR3: CASSKDESSPFF. CDR3 bases: TGCGCCAGCAGCAAAGACGAATCGTCGCCTTTTTTT.

V is TRBV6-5 and J is TRBJ2-6; no reliable D call. The germline V gene encodes CDR1 MNHEY and CDR2 SVGAGI. The CDR3 consists of 14 residues. Trimming pared 6 bases from V and 0 bases from J, leaving 6 bases between. The CDR3 loop is CASSPSSGANVLTF. In DNA, the CDR3 is TGTGCCAGCAGCCCCAGCTCTGGGGCCAACGTCCTGACTTTC.

The V and J genes are TRBV18 and TRBJ2-3; weak D call: TRBD1 (6 bases). Germline-derived CDR1 and CDR2 are KGHSH and LQKENI. Trimming left V 4 bases short and J 6 bases short, with 11 bases between. The CDR3 has 13 residues. CDR3 bases: TGTGCCAGCTCACTGACAGGCTCCGATACGCAGTATTTT. This codes for CASSLTGSDTQYF.

This chain joins TRBV10-3 and TRBJ1-5; possible D gene TRBD1, 5 bases. The CDR3 sequence is 14 residues long. Germline V gives CDR1 ENHRY, CDR2 SYGVKD. Trimming shortened V by 3 bases and J by 3 bases, and 9 bases separated the two germline ends. CDR3 coding DNA: TGTGCCATCAGTGAAGGGACTTACAATCAGCCCCAGCATTTT. Protein sequence: CAISEGTYNQPQHF.

Written as DNA, the CDR3 is TGTGCCAGCAGTGAAGGTCCTACCTACAATGAGCAGTTCTTC. Translation gives CASSEGPTYNEQFF. The chain joins TRBV2 to TRBJ2-1; the D is unclear. The CDR3 contains 14 residues. Germline CDR1 is SNHLY and CDR2 is FYNNEI. V was trimmed by 1 base and J by 2 bases, leaving 6 bases between them.

The chain employs TRBV5-1 and TRBJ2-7, with 11 nucleotides matching TRBD1. Germline V gives CDR1 SGHRS, CDR2 YFSETQ. The J segment lost 6 bases and the V segment lost 3 bases, leaving 8 bases of the junction unmatched. There are 15 residues in the CDR3. The CDR3 is CASSWGMGQGVEQYF. The CDR3 nucleotides are TGCGCCAGCAGCTGGGGAATGGGACAGGGGGTCGAGCAGTACTTC.

The chain joins TRBV2 to TRBJ2-5; TRBD2 might be the D (6 bases). Germline V CDR1 and CDR2: SNHLY, FYNNEI. Trimming took 6 bases from V and 5 from J, leaving 10 bases between them. The CDR3 consists of 12 residues. The CDR3 sequence: CASRGDSETQYF. The CDR3 DNA reads TGTGCCAGCAGAGGGGACTCCGAGACCCAGTACTTC.

This clone has a handful of counts. The chain uses TRBV7-2 and TRBJ1-4; 7 bases are shared with TRBD1. This CDR3 comprises 14 residues. V shed 3 bases and J 4 bases; nucleotides not matched to a gene: 2. CDR1 is SGHTA, CDR2 FQGNSA, per germline. The CDR3 spells CASSLDRSNEKLFF. The DNA for the CDR3 is TGTGCCAGCAGCTTGGACAGGAGTAATGAAAAACTGTTTTTT.

The V and J genes are TRBV2 and TRBJ2-3; D is undetermined. CDR1 and CDR2 (germline): SNHLY, FYNNEI. This CDR3 has 13 residues. V was pared by 7 bases and J by 0 bases, with 8 bases between. The CDR3 DNA reads as TGTGCCAGCACCCCCGACAGCACAGATACGCAGTATTTT. As protein: CASTPDSTDTQYF.

The V call is TRBV27, the J call TRBJ1-2; D ambiguous. Germline V lookup: CDR1 MNHEY, CDR2 SMNVEV (reference sequence). V lost 2 bases, J lost 0 bases, and 13 bases lay in between. CDR3 length: 16 amino acids. CDR3 in DNA: TGTGCCAGCAGTTTACATCGCGGTGCTCCTAACTATGGCTACACCTTC. It yields the protein CASSLHRGAPNYGYTF.

In regard to this clone: Other DNA sequences from this sample encode an identical CDR3 as well. The rearrangement links TRBV14 to TRBJ2-5, with D hard to call. The CDR3 is made up of 13 amino acids. Deletions cut 2 bases from V and 5 bases from J, with 9 bases between. Germline loops: CDR1 SGHDN, CDR2 FVKESK. The CDR3 spells CASSQLVGETQYF. DNA for the CDR3: TGTGCCAGCAGCCAACTAGTCGGGGAGACCCAGTACTTC.

This clone was seen only once. The chain is built from TRBV30 and TRBJ1-4, with 11 bases identical to TRBD1. The CDR3 has 16 amino acids. Germline V lookup: CDR1 GTSNPN, CDR2 SVGIG (reference sequence). Germline trimming cut 3 bases from V and 6 bases from J; bases unmatched to any gene: 9. Here the CDR3 DNA reads TGTGCCTGGAGCCCCGGGACAGGGGGGTCTCATGAAAAACTGTTTTTT. This codes for CAWSPGTGGSHEKLFF.

This sequence joins TRBV11-3 and TRBJ2-2, with D possibly TRBD2 on 6 matching bases. In germline, CDR1 is SGHNT, CDR2 YENEEA. The V and J ends lost 1 base and 2 bases respectively, with 11 bases between them. The CDR3 is made up of 16 amino acids. The CDR3 DNA sequence: TGTGCCAGCAGCTTAGCCGGGGGAATCAACACCGGGGAGCTGTTTTTT. It translates to CASSLAGGINTGELFF.

This clone has only one observation. The chain combines TRBV27 with TRBJ1-2, with 9 positions matching TRBD1. From germline, CDR1 is MNHEY and CDR2 SMNVEV (reference sequence). CDR3 length equals 14 residues. V shed 5 bases, J shed 4 bases, and the junction held 5 bases outside the gene matches. CDR3 sequence reads: CASSRGQGVYGYTF. The CDR3 nucleotides are TGTGCCAGCAGTAGGGGACAGGGTGTCTATGGCTACACCTTC.

This clone has only one observation. A much larger clone sits a single nucleotide away, making a read error possible. The chain carries TRBV21-1 and TRBJ1-5. TRBV21-1 counts as a pseudogene. The CDR3 is 13 amino acids. The chain's CDR3 is CASKICSNQPQHF. In nucleotides, the CDR3 is TGTGCCAGCAAGATCTGTAGCAATCAGCCCCAGCATTTT.

The chain combines TRBV5-6 with TRBJ1-6; D call uncertain. The V end lost 0 bases, the J end lost 8 bases, and 12 bases lay between the germline ends. CDR3 length: 15 residues. CDR1 and CDR2 (germline): SGHDT, YYEEEE. In DNA, the CDR3 is TGTGCCAGCAGCTTGGTTTCAGAGCCTTATTCACCCCTCCACTTT. It is translated as CASSLVSEPYSPLHF.

V gene TRBV10-3 combines with J gene TRBJ1-1; no definite D call. This CDR3 spans 13 amino acids. CDR1 is ENHRY and CDR2 is SYGVKD in the germline V gene. V lost 11 bases to trimming and J lost 1 base, with 14 bases between them. The CDR3 protein is CASSGRGNTEAFF. As DNA, the CDR3 is TGTGCCTCCAGTGGACGAGGGAACACTGAAGCTTTCTTT.

V and J are TRBV25-1 and TRBJ2-5; TRBD1 aligns across 10 bases. From germline, CDR1 is MGHDK and CDR2 SYGVNS. This CDR3 is 15 amino acids long. V was pared by 3 bases and J by 7 bases, with 8 bases of the junction left unmatched. The CDR3 DNA follows: TGTGCCAGCAGTGATCCGACAGGGGGCGTTGGGACCCAGTACTTC. Translated: CASSDPTGGVGTQYF.

The J gene is TRBJ1-4, the V gene TRBV7-9; no firm D call. The CDR3 runs to 12 residues. Per the germline V gene, CDR1 is SEHNR and CDR2 is FQNEAQ (reference sequence). Between the trimmed V and J ends, which lost 1 base and 8 bases, there was a span of 5 bases. For the CDR3, the DNA is TGTGCCAGCAGCTTAGGGGTCGAAAAACTGTTTTTT. This gives the protein CASSLGVEKLFF.

The chain joins TRBV5-1 to TRBJ1-2; 8 positions agree with TRBD1. The CDR3 contains 13 residues. V lost 6 bases and J lost 10; bases outside the gene matches: 11. Germline CDR1 reads SGHRS; CDR2 reads YFSETQ. The CDR3 DNA is TGCGCCAGCAACGACAGGGGAGGGAATCTCTACACCTTC. Translation: CASNDRGGNLYTF. Combining the CDR3 with reference TRBV5-1 and TRBJ1-2 gives the whole variable domain KAGVTQTPRYLIKTRGQQVTLSCSPISGHRSVSWYQQTPGQGLQFLFEYFSETQRNKGNFPGRFSGRQFSNSRSEMNVSTLELGDSALYLCASNDRGGNLYTFGSGTRLTVV.